These 4 T cell receptor beta chains were sequenced from one sample in a study of T cells expressing NK-cell markers. From its re-call of the 5' RACE reads, TCRdb lists each CDR3 protein once, without DNA. Reported are more than 90,000 distinct CDR3 sequences; the ten largest clones contain under 20%. Source material: blood T cells: a sorted CD56 or NKG2C T cell subset, CD4+ or CD8+ T cells, or bulk PBMC T cells (not recorded which). The receptor source for this set is a woman aged 18 to 75 in good health.

The rearrangement links TRBV6-5 to TRBJ2-7; TCRdb proposes TRBD2, but this gene call is untestable without DNA. Germline lookup yields CDR1 MNHEY and CDR2 SVGAGI. The CDR3 runs to 16 residues. The CDR3 region is CASSYSGLAGGYEQYF.

The chain uses TRBV29-1 and TRBJ1-3; TCRdb names TRBD1, which stays unverified in the absence of DNA. CDR1 and CDR2 (germline): SQVTM, ANQGSEA. The CDR3 consists of 14 residues. The CDR3 region is CSAGEVPSGNTIYF.

The chain couples TRBV7-7 to TRBJ2-5; without DNA, the TCRdb call of TRBD1 cannot be checked. Looked up from germline, CDR1 is SSHAT and CDR2 is FNYEAQ (reference sequence). This CDR3 has 17 amino acids. The CDR3 here is CASSLAPRDTNQETQYF. The full variable domain, completed using reference TRBV7-7 and TRBJ2-5, is GAGVSQSPRYKVTKRGQDVTLRCDPISSHATLYWYQQALGQGPEFLTYFNYEAQPDKSGLPSDRFSAERPEGSISTLTIQRTEQRDSAMYRCASSLAPRDTNQETQYFGPGTRLLVL.

The chain is built from TRBV9 and TRBJ2-2; with no DNA, the TCRdb D assignment of TRBD2 cannot be verified. Germline CDR1 and CDR2: SGDLS and YYNGEE. The CDR3 is made up of 18 amino acids. The chain's CDR3 is CASSPGSSGIPRAGELFF. Supplemented by reference TRBV9 and TRBJ2-2, the full variable domain reads DSGVTQTPKHLITATGQRVTLRCSPRSGDLSVYWYQQSLDQGLQFLIQYYNGEERAKGNILERFSAQQFPDLHSELNLSSLELGDSALYFCASSPGSSGIPRAGELFFGEGSRLTVL.